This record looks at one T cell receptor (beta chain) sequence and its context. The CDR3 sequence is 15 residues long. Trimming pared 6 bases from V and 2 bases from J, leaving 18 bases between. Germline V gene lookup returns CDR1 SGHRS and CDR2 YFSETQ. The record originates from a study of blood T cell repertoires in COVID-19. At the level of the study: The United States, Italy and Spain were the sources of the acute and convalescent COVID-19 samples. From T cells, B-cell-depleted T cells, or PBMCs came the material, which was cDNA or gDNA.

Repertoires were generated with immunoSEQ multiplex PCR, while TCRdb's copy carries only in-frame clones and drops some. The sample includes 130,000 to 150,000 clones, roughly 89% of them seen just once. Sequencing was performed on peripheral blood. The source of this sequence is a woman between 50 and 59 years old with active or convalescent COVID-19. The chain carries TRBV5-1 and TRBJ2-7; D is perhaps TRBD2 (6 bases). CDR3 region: CASTPGVRDPYEQYF. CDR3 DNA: TGCGCCAGCACCCCGGGGGTGAGGGATCCCTACGAGCAGTACTTC.